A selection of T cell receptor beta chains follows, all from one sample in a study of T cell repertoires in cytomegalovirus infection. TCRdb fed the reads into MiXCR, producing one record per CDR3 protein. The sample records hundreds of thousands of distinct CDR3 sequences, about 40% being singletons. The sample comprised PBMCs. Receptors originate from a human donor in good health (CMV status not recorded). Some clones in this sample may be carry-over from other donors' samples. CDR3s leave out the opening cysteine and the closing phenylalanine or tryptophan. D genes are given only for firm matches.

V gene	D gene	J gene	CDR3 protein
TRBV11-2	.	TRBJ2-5	ASSPRGVGETQY
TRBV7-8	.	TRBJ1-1	ASSLFRRGNTEAF
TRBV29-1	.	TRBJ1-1	SVSEGFISEAF
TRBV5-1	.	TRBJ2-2	ASQRRHPNTGELF
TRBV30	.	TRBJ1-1	AWGWEVNTEAF
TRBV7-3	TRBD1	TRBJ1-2	ASSLNRAGGDYGYT
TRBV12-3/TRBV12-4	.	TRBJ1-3	ASISRAGNTIY
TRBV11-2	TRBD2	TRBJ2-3	ASSARLAGADTQY
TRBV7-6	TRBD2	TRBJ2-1	ASSLPPGLAGNNEQF
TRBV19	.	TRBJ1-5	ASQLQGRSRNQPQH
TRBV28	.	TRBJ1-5	ASSREGLRH
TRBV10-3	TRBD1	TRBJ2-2	AISARDRNTGELF
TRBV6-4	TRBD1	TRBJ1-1	ASSDRTGGNTEAF
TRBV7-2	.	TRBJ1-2	ASSSFVPIRYGYT
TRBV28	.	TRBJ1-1	ASSGEGYMNTEAF
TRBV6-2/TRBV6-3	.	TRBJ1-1	ASSYGQGRGTEAF
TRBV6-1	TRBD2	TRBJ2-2	ASSGSGTNTGELF
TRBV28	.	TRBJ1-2	ASSFGEGSYGYT
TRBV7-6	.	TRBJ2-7	ASSLAGGIHEQY
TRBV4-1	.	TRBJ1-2	ASSQGGGAYYGYT
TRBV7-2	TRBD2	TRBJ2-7	ASSTLAGGPGEQY
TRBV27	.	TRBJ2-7	ASSLDSGLSSYEQY
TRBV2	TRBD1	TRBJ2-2	ASADRGYGELF
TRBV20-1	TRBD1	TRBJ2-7	SATGTVLYEQY
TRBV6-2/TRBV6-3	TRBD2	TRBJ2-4	ASSYSTSGGANIQY
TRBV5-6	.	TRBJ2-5	ASSLGLSQGFQETQY
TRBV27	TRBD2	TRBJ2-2	ASSSPRTSGNTGELF
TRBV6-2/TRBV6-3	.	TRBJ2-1	ATNYRVHNEQF
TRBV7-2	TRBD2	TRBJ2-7	ASSFSGGPLYEQY
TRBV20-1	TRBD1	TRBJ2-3	SVKDRLSTDTQY
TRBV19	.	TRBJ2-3	ASARLPDTQY
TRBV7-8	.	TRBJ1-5	ASSLLGQGSGNQPQH
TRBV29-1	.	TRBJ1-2	SVPDRLDDYGYT